One sample yielded the 24 T cell receptor beta chains listed below, sequenced in a study of T-cell memory formation after mild COVID-19. Each CDR3 protein gets one entry after TCRdb re-called the 5' RACE reads with MiXCR. This repertoire shows some 250,000 distinct CDR3 sequences, approximately 9% found once; its top ten account for 22%. The sample consisted of PBMCs or a T cell subset sorted from them (not recorded which). These receptors came from a young man who had mild COVID-19 (a few samples of this study predate the infection). Cell type and time point are not known.

This clonotype occurred a few times. V usage is TRBV7-2 and J usage is TRBJ2-3, with TRBD2 matching over 16 bases. V trimming: 11 bases; J trimming: 6 bases; junction bases outside the gene matches: 14. This CDR3 region has 17 residues. CDR1 is SGHTA and CDR2 is FQGNSA in the germline V gene. The CDR3 sequence is CASYPGTSGGALDTQYF. In DNA form, the CDR3 reads TGTGCCTCTTATCCCGGGACTAGCGGGGGGGCCCTTGATACGCAGTATTTT.

The V gene is TRBV12-3 or TRBV12-4, the J gene TRBJ2-7; D may correspond to TRBD1 or TRBD2 (5 bases each). The ends were cut back, 3 bases at V and 6 bases at J, with 9 bases in the middle. The CDR3 sequence is 12 residues long. CDR3 in amino acids: CASSFQRGEQYV. CDR3 DNA sequence: TGTGCCAGCAGTTTTCAGAGGGGCGAGCAGTACGTC.

The chain links TRBV11-2 to TRBJ2-1; 9 nucleotides align to TRBD1. CDR1 is SGHAT and CDR2 is FQNNGV in the germline V gene. The junction had 6 bases not matched to a gene; V was cut back by 5 bases and J by 7 bases. This CDR3 region has 14 residues. CDR3 sequence reads: CASSRGQGWNEQFF. The DNA for the CDR3 is TGTGCCAGCAGCCGGGGACAGGGATGGAATGAGCAGTTCTTC.

The chain links TRBV20-1 to TRBJ1-4; a weak D match, TRBD1 (5 bases). In germline, CDR1 is DFQATT, CDR2 SNEGSKA (reference sequence). The V end was cut by 2 bases, the J end by 0 bases, with 10 bases between. CDR3 size: 15 residues. CDR3 DNA: TGCAGTGCTAGATCTCAGGGTGCAACTAATGAAAAACTGTTTTTT. It translates to CSARSQGATNEKLFF.

The chain has TRBV5-1 and TRBJ2-7; 7 bases are a match to TRBD1. Germline V lookup: CDR1 SGHRS, CDR2 YFSETQ. The CDR3 sequence is 14 residues long. Unmatched junction bases numbered 7, after V lost 4 bases and J lost 3 bases. In DNA form, the CDR3 reads TGCGCCAGCAGCCTACGTCGGGACAGCTACGAGCAGTACTTC. Its protein product is CASSLRRDSYEQYF.

This clonotype was observed a few times. The chain is built from TRBV4-3 and TRBJ1-2, with D unclear. The germline V gene encodes CDR1 LGHNA and CDR2 YSLEER. This CDR3 has 13 residues. V was pared by 0 bases and J by 6 bases, with 8 bases between. The CDR3, as DNA: TGCGCCAGCAGCCAAGAAAGGCGGGATGGCTACACCTTC. Amino acids: CASSQERRDGYTF.

This clonotype was detected a few times. The chain couples TRBV7-8 to TRBJ2-7, with a tentative D call TRBD2 (7 bases). Germline-derived CDR1 and CDR2 are SGHVS and FQNEAQ. The CDR3 is made up of 16 amino acids. Trimming took off 5 bases at V and 2 bases at J, with 19 bases between the two ends. For the CDR3, the DNA is TGTGCCAGCAGCCCATATGGGGGGGCCAGCCCCTACGAGCAGTACTTC. Amino acids: CASSPYGGASPYEQYF. The full variable domain, with the rest looked up from reference TRBV7-8 and TRBJ2-7, is GAGVSQSPRYKVAKRGQDVALRCDPISGHVSLFWYQQALGQGPEFLTYFQNEAQLDKSGLPSDRFFAERPEGSVSTLKIQRTQQEDSAVYLCASSPYGGASPYEQYFGPGTRLTVT.

This clonotype has ten or more counts. The chain is built from TRBV6-6 and TRBJ2-5; TRBD1 matches at 9 bases. CDR1 and CDR2 from the germline V gene are MNHNY and SVGAGI (reference sequence). V lost 6 bases to trimming and J lost 2 bases; unmatched junction nucleotides: 1. This CDR3 is built from 13 residues. CDR3 region: CASRTGGQETQYF. Here the CDR3 DNA reads TGTGCCAGCAGGACAGGGGGACAAGAGACCCAGTACTTC.

This chain connects TRBV7-9 to TRBJ1-6, with D possibly matching TRBD1 (6 bases). The V and J ends lost 3 bases and 9 bases respectively, with 12 bases between them. Germline loops: CDR1 SEHNR, CDR2 FQNEAQ (reference sequence). The CDR3 sequence is 14 residues long. CDR3 sequence: CASSFGRGGSPLHF. CDR3 DNA sequence: TGTGCCAGCAGCTTCGGCAGGGGAGGTTCACCCCTCCACTTT.

V usage is TRBV7-2 and J usage is TRBJ1-5; the D is unclear. Trimming stripped 1 base from V and 5 bases from J, with 15 bases between. Germline CDR1 is SGHTA and CDR2 is FQGNSA. The CDR3 has 16 amino acids. The CDR3 reads CASSLGGMGGYQPQHF. The CDR3 DNA follows: TGTGCCAGCAGCTTAGGAGGGATGGGCGGCTATCAGCCCCAGCATTTT.

The genes are TRBV7-2 and TRBJ1-1, with D tentatively TRBD1 (5 bases). The CDR3 length is 14 residues. Trimming removed 5 bases at V and 3 bases at J, with 13 bases between. CDR1 and CDR2 from the germline V gene are SGHTA and FQGNSA. In DNA, the CDR3 is TGTGCCAGCAGCCGCAGGGTGGGGGACACTGAAGCTTTCTTT. Translating it yields CASSRRVGDTEAFF.

This clonotype came up a few times. V is TRBV12-5 and J is TRBJ2-5; weak D call: TRBD1 (5 bases). Trimming pared 5 bases from V and 5 bases from J, leaving 15 bases between. Germline lookup yields CDR1 LGHNT and CDR2 FRNRAP. CDR3 length: 14 amino acids. The CDR3 protein is CASGGPLGAETQYF. The CDR3 nucleotides read TGTGCTAGTGGTGGCCCGTTAGGGGCGGAGACCCAGTACTTC.

The chain carries TRBV12-3 or TRBV12-4 and TRBJ1-5; TRBD1 might be the D (6 bases). The CDR3 length is 13 residues. Trimming stripped 6 bases from V and 6 bases from J, with 12 bases between. CDR3 bases: TGTGCCAGCAGGTCTACAGGGTTTCAGCCCCAGCATTTT. Protein sequence: CASRSTGFQPQHF.

This clonotype showed up just a few times. The chain links TRBV7-2 to TRBJ2-3; D unclear. V was pared by 1 base and J by 5 bases, with 7 bases between. The CDR3 extends over 13 amino acids. Germline V gene sequence: CDR1 SGHTA, CDR2 FQGNSA. The chain's CDR3 is CASSLGSGDTQYF. The CDR3 nucleotides are TGTGCCAGCAGCTTAGGATCGGGAGATACGCAGTATTTT.

This sequence joins TRBV4-3 and TRBJ2-2; 11 bases are a match to TRBD1. There are 17 residues in the CDR3. V shed 2 bases and J 4 bases; nucleotides not matched to a gene: 6. Germline V gene sequence: CDR1 LGHNA, CDR2 YSLEER. The CDR3 region is CASSQPGQGAFTGELFF. The CDR3 DNA reads as TGCGCCAGCAGCCAACCTGGACAGGGGGCATTCACCGGGGAGCTGTTTTTT.

This clonotype was counted many times. J is TRBJ2-7 and V is TRBV5-1; D might be TRBD2 (5 bases). V was trimmed by 2 bases and J by 6 bases, leaving 9 bases between them. The germline V gene has CDR1 SGHRS and CDR2 YFSETQ. CDR3 length equals 12 residues. The CDR3 DNA sequence: TGCGCCAGCAGCTTCCAGGCGGGCGAGCAGTACTTC. Amino acid sequence: CASSFQAGEQYF.

This clonotype was seen ten or more times. This chain links TRBV20-1 with TRBJ2-5; 8 bases map to TRBD2. V trimming: 4 bases; J trimming: 5 bases; junction bases outside the gene matches: 9. The CDR3 sequence is 14 residues long. Per germline, CDR1 DFQATT and CDR2 SNEGSKA (reference sequence). Written as DNA, the CDR3 is TGCAGTGCTATTCGTACGGGGGGGCCTGAGACCCAGTACTTC. It yields the protein CSAIRTGGPETQYF.

The J gene is TRBJ1-2, the V gene TRBV10-3; D ambiguous. Germline V CDR1 and CDR2: ENHRY, SYGVKD. The CDR3 totals 10 residues. Deletions cut 8 bases from V and 4 bases from J, with 5 bases between. The CDR3 nucleotides read TGTGCCATCGTGGCCTATGGCTACACCTTC. This sequence encodes CAIVAYGYTF.

This clonotype was recorded a few times. The rearrangement uses TRBV4-3 and TRBJ1-5, with D tentatively TRBD1 (5 bases). Germline V gene lookup returns CDR1 LGHNA and CDR2 YSLEER. V dropped 0 bases and J dropped 6 bases, with 12 bases sitting between them. The CDR3 length is 15 residues. The CDR3 nucleotides read TGCGCCAGCAGCCAAGATGCGGCAGGGAGTCAGCCCCAGCATTTT. It yields the protein CASSQDAAGSQPQHF.

This clonotype was picked up a small number of times. The chain has TRBV11-3 and TRBJ2-1, with D possibly TRBD2 on 7 matching bases. V lost 6 bases and J lost 0, with 12 bases in between. This CDR3 comprises 15 residues. The germline V gene encodes CDR1 SGHNT and CDR2 YENEEA. CDR3 bases: TGTGCCAGCAGTGACGGGGGGCCCTCCTACAATGAGCAGTTCTTC. Its protein product is CASSDGGPSYNEQFF. The variable domain in full, with the rest retrieved from reference TRBV11-3 and TRBJ2-1, is EAGVVQSPRYKIIEKKQPVAFWCNPISGHNTLYWYLQNLGQGPELLIRYENEEAVDDSQLPKDRFSAERLKGVDSTLKIQPAELGDSAVYLCASSDGGPSYNEQFFGPGTRLTVL.

This chain links TRBV12-3 or TRBV12-4 with TRBJ2-5; a possible D gene is TRBD1 (6 bases). The CDR3 is 15 residues long. V lost 2 bases to trimming and J lost 2 bases, with 12 bases between them. For the CDR3, the DNA is TGTGCCAGCAGTTTAAGGGCCCAGGGGCAAGAGACCCAGTACTTC. It encodes CASSLRAQGQETQYF.

This clonotype turned up a few times. This chain joins TRBV5-1 and TRBJ2-3; TRBD2 might be the D (6 bases). Germline loops: CDR1 SGHRS, CDR2 YFSETQ. The germline V and J ends were trimmed by 1 base and 2 bases, with 11 bases remaining between them. The CDR3 totals 15 residues. DNA of the CDR3: TGCGCCAGCAGCTTGCTGGGCGGGGACACAGATACGCAGTATTTT. It encodes CASSLLGGDTDTQYF.

V and J are TRBV7-2 and TRBJ1-6; weak D call: TRBD1 (5 bases). V lost 5 bases, J lost 6 bases, and 14 bases lay in between. CDR3 length: 15 residues. Germline V lookup: CDR1 SGHTA, CDR2 FQGNSA. The CDR3 nucleotides are TGTGCCAGCAGCCTGATCCCAGGGAGTAATTCACCCCTCCACTTT. Amino acid sequence: CASSLIPGSNSPLHF.

In its sample, this clonotype was seen a few times. V and J are TRBV7-9 and TRBJ2-3; 7 bases align to TRBD1. Germline V CDR1 and CDR2: SEHNR, FQNEAQ (reference sequence). V trimming: 5 bases; J trimming: 4 bases; junction bases outside the gene matches: 6. The CDR3 runs to 14 residues. The CDR3 here is CASSARQGSDTQYF. CDR3 sequence (DNA): TGTGCCAGCAGCGCCAGACAGGGTTCAGATACGCAGTATTTT.